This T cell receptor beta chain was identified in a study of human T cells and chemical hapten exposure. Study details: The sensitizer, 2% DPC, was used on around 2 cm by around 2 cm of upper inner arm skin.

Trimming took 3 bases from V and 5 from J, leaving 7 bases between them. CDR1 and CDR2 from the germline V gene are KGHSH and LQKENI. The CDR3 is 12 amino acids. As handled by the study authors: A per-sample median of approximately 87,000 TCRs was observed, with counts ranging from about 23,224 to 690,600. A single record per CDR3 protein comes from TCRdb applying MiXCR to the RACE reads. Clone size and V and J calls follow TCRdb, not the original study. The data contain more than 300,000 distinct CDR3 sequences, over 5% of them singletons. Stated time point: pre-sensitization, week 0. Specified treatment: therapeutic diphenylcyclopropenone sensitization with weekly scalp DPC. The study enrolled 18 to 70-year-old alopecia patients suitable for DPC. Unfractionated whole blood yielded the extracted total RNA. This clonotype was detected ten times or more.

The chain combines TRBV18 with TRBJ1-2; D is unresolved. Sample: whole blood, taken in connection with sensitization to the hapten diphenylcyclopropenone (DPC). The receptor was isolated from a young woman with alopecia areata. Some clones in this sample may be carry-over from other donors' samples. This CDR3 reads CASSPETYGYTF. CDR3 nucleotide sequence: TGTGCCAGCTCACCGGAAACGTATGGCTACACCTTC.